This T cell receptor beta chain originates from a study of control samples from healthy donors and cancer patients. With 8 bases removed from V and 2 bases from J, the gap between germline ends came to 11 bases. Germline V gene sequence: CDR1 SGHTA, CDR2 FQGNSA. This CDR3 has 13 amino acids. Assay: immunoSEQ multiplex PCR; the TCRdb copy retains only in-frame clones and omits some. The data hold roughly 40,000 clones, with around four fifths observed a single time. The sample was blood. The chain joins TRBV7-2 to TRBJ2-3; D may be TRBD2 (6 bases). This receptor was taken from a man in his 60s in good health. The CDR3 DNA is TGTGCCAGCGGCCGGGAGCACACAGATACGCAGTATTTT. This sequence encodes CASGREHTDTQYF.